The 10 T cell receptor beta chains in this list originate from one sample, sequenced in a study of human T cells and chemical hapten exposure. Time point noted: pre-sensitization, week 0. Treatment in this sample: therapeutic diphenylcyclopropenone sensitization with weekly scalp DPC. TCRdb ran MiXCR on the RACE reads and lists one entry per CDR3 protein. This table has 89,000 or so distinct CDR3 sequences, 7.5% to 9.5% appearing once. This sample comprised whole blood, obtained in connection with sensitization to the hapten diphenylcyclopropenone (DPC). These TCRs come from a man between 35 and 55 years old with alopecia areata. Some clones in this sample may be carry-over from other donors' samples.

This clonotype was seen at least ten times. The J gene is TRBJ1-1, the V gene TRBV7-2; D is uncertain. Germline lookup yields CDR1 SGHTA and CDR2 FQGNSA. The CDR3 runs to 14 residues. The V end lost 6 bases, the J end lost 1 base, and 12 bases lay between the germline ends. The CDR3 sequence is CASSPGPQNTEAFF. The CDR3 nucleotides read TGTGCCAGCAGTCCGGGTCCCCAGAACACTGAAGCTTTCTTT.

In its sample, this clonotype was seen a few times. The chain joins TRBV7-2 to TRBJ2-3; D is unclear. The CDR3 length is 16 residues. The ends were cut back, 4 bases at V and 4 bases at J, with 18 bases in the middle. Germline lookup yields CDR1 SGHTA and CDR2 FQGNSA. CDR3 residues: CASSSPRSYPPDTQYF. The CDR3 DNA follows: TGTGCCAGCAGCTCCCCTCGGTCCTATCCCCCAGATACGCAGTATTTT. The full variable domain, its missing parts supplied by reference TRBV7-2 and TRBJ2-3, is GAGVSQSPSNKVTEKGKDVELRCDPISGHTALYWYRQSLGQGLEFLIYFQGNSAPDKSGLPSDRFSAERTGGSVSTLTIQRTQQEDSAVYLCASSSPRSYPPDTQYFGPGTRLTVL.

Only a few counts were recorded for this clonotype. The V gene is TRBV6-6, the J gene TRBJ2-3; D possibly corresponds to TRBD2 (5 bases). The CDR3 is 17 residues long. CDR1 is MNHNY, CDR2 SVGAGI, per germline (reference sequence). V was cut by 8 bases and J by 0 bases, with 21 bases left in between. In nucleotides, the CDR3 is TGTGCCAGCCGCCTGGGCCTAGCAGCCACTAGCACAGATACGCAGTATTTT. It is translated as CASRLGLAATSTDTQYF.

In this sample, this clonotype turned up many times. The chain has TRBV29-1 and TRBJ1-2, with TRBD1 as a possible D gene (6 bases). CDR3 length equals 13 residues. CDR1 is SQVTM and CDR2 is ANQGSEA in the germline V gene. V shed 7 bases and J shed 4 bases, with 16 bases lying between them. CDR3 nucleotides: TGCAGCGGGATAGGGGGGTCGGCCTATGGCTACACCTTC. Protein: CSGIGGSAYGYTF. Together with reference TRBV29-1 and TRBJ1-2, the CDR3 gives the full variable domain: SAVISQKPSRDICQRGTSLTIQCQVDSQVTMMFWYRQQPGQSLTLIATANQGSEATYESGFVIDKFPISRPNLTFSTLTVSNMSPEDSSIYLCSGIGGSAYGYTFGSGTRLTVV.

The V call is TRBV11-2, the J call TRBJ2-7; no clear D. Trimming pared 4 bases from V and 0 bases from J, leaving 7 bases between. This CDR3 region has 13 residues. Per germline, CDR1 SGHAT and CDR2 FQNNGV. The chain's CDR3 is CASSSPVSYEQYF. CDR3 in DNA: TGTGCCAGCAGCTCCCCCGTCTCCTACGAGCAGTACTTC. Drawing the rest from reference TRBV11-2 and TRBJ2-7, the complete variable domain is EAGVAQSPRYKIIEKRQSVAFWCNPISGHATLYWYQQILGQGPKLLIQFQNNGVVDDSQLPKDRFSAERLKGVDSTLKIQPAKLEDSAVYLCASSSPVSYEQYFGPGTRLTVT.

This clonotype was seen many times. The gene calls are TRBV14 and TRBJ2-1; 11 bases fit TRBD2. V was pared by 4 bases and J by 4 bases, with 3 bases of the junction left unmatched. There are 15 residues in the CDR3. Looked up from germline, CDR1 is SGHDN and CDR2 is FVKESK. The CDR3 loop is CASSPLAGAYNEQFF. Here the CDR3 DNA reads TGTGCCAGCAGCCCACTAGCGGGAGCGTACAATGAGCAGTTCTTC.

This clonotype was seen once. This rearrangement joins TRBV6-5 to TRBJ2-3; perhaps D is TRBD1 or TRBD2 (5 bases each). Trimming cost V 0 bases and J 1 base, with 11 bases left between them. This CDR3 has 16 residues. The germline CDR1 and CDR2 sequences are MNHEY and SVGAGI. The CDR3 region is CASSYSGVGGTDTQYF. The CDR3 bases are TGTGCCAGCAGTTACTCAGGGGTGGGGGGCACAGATACGCAGTATTTT.

V is TRBV12-2 and J is TRBJ2-5; the table names TRBD1, a call not compared with the DNA. TRBV12-2 is flagged as a pseudogene. The CDR3 sequence is 16 residues long. This chain's CDR3 is CASRLAKPRFRETQYF. The CDR3, as DNA: TGTGCAAGTCGCTTAGCGAAGCCCCGTTTTCGAGAGACCCAGTACTTC.

The J gene is TRBJ2-7, the V gene TRBV6-2 or TRBV6-3; TRBD2 aligns across 11 bases. Germline V gives CDR1 MNHEY, CDR2 SVGEGT. The V gene end was trimmed by 0 bases and the J gene end by 6 bases; junction bases not matched to a gene: 4. The CDR3 runs to 15 residues. Here the CDR3 reads CASSYSLAGGGEQYV. In DNA, the CDR3 is TGTGCCAGCAGTTACTCGCTAGCGGGAGGCGGCGAGCAGTACGTC.

Note on this clonotype: This could be a read error, since a much larger clone is one nucleotide away. The chain has TRBV7-2 and TRBJ1-1; possibly TRBD1 for D (5 bases). From germline, CDR1 is SGHTA and CDR2 FQGNSA. V lost 1 base to trimming and J lost 6 bases, with 12 bases between them. The CDR3 is 14 amino acids. The CDR3 loop is CASSLVKVGAEAFF. The CDR3 DNA reads TGTGCCAGCAGCTTAGTCAAGGTGGGGGCTGAAGCTTTCTTT.